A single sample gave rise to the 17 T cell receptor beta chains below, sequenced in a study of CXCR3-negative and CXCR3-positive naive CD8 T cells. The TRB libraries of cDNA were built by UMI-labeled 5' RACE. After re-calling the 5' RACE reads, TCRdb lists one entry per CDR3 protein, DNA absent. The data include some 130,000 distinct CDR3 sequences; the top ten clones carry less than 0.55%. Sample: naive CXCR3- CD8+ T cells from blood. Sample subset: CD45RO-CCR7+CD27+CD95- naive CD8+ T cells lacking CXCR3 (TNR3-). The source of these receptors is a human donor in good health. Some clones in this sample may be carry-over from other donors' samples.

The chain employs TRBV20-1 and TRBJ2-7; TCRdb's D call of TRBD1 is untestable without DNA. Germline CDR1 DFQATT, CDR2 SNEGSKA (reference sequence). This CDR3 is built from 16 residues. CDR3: CSARDQKPTGHYEQYF.

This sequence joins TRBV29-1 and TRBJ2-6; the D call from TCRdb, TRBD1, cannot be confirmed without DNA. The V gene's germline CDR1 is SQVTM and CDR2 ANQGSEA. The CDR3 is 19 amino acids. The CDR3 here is CSVEDLRAGKRSGANVLTF. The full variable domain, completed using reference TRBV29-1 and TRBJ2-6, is SAVISQKPSRDICQRGTSLTIQCQVDSQVTMMFWYRQQPGQSLTLIATANQGSEATYESGFVIDKFPISRPNLTFSTLTVSNMSPEDSSIYLCSVEDLRAGKRSGANVLTFGAGSRLTVL.

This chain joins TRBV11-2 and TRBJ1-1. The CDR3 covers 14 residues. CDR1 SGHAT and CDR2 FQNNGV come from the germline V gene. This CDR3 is CASSLGGDYTEAFF.

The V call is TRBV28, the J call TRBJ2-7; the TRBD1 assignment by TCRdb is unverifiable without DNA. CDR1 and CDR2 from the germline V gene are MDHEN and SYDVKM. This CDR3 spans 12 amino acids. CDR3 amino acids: CASSFGAYEQYF.

CDR3 amino acids: CSVVGTSGRAYEQYF. The rearrangement links TRBV29-1 to TRBJ2-7; the TCRdb call, TRBD2, lacks DNA for checking. Germline CDR1 SQVTM, CDR2 ANQGSEA. The CDR3 contains 15 residues.

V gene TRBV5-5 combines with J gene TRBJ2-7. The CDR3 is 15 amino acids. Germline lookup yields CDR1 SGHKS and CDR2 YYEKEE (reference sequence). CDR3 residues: CASSVRIGGSYEQYF.

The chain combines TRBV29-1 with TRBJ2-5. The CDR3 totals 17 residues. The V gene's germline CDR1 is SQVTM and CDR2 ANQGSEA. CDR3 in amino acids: CSVEKLGYGDPQETQYF.

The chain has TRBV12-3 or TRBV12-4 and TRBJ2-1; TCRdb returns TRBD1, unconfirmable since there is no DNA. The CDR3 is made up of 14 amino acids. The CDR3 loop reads CASIFQGPANEQFF.

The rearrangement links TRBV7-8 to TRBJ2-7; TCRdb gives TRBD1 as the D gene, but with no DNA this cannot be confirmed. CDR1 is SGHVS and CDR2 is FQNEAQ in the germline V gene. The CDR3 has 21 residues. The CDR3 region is CASSPLRGLYFTPGGSYEQYF.

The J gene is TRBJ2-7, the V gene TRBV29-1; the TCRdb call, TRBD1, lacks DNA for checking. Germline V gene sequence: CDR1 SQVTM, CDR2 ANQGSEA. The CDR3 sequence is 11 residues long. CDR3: CSGATGYEQYF.

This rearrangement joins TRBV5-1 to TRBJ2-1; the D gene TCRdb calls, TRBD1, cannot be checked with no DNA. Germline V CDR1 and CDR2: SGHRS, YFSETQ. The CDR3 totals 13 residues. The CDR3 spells CASRRQGFNEQFF.

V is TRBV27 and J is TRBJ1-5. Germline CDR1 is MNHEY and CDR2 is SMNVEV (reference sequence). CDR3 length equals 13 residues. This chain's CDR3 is CASSLMGNQPQHF.

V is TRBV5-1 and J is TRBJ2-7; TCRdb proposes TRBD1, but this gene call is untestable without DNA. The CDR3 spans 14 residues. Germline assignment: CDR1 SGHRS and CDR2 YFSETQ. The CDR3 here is CASRPAQGFNEQYF.

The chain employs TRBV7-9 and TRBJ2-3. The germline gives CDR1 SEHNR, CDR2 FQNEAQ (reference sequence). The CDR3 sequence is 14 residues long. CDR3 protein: CASSTSWSTDTQYF.

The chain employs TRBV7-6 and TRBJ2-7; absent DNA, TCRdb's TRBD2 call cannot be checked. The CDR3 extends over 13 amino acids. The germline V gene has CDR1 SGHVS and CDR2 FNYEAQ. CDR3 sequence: CASSPHPSYEQYF.

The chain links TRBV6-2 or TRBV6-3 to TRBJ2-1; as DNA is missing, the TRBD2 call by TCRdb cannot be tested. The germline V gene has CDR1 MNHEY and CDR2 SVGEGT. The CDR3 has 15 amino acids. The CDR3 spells CASRRPGLPTDEQFF.

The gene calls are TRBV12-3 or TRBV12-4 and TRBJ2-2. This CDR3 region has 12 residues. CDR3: CASSFLDLELFF.